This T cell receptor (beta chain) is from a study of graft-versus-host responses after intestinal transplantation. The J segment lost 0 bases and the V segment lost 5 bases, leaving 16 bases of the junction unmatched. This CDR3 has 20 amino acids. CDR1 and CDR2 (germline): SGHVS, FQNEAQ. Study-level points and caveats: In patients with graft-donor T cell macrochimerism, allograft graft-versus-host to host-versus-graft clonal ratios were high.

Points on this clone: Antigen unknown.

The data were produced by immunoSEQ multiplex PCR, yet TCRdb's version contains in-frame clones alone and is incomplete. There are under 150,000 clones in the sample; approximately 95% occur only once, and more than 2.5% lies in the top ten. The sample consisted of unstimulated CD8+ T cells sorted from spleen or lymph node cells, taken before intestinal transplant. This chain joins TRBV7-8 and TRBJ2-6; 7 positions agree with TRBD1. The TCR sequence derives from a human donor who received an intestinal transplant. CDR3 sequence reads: CASSGWDSQSSTSGANVLTF. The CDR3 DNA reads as TGTGCCAGCAGCGGGTGGGACAGCCAAAGTAGTACCTCTGGGGCCAACGTCCTGACTTTC. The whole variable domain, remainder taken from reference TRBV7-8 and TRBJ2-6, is GAGVSQSPRYKVAKRGQDVALRCDPISGHVSLFWYQQALGQGPEFLTYFQNEAQLDKSGLPSDRFFAERPEGSVSTLKIQRTQQEDSAVYLCASSGWDSQSSTSGANVLTFGAGSRLTVL.